The 19 T cell receptor beta chains in this list originate from one sample, sequenced in a study of blood T cell repertoires in COVID-19 (dated by TCRdb to the early 2020s). The library was obtained by the immunoSEQ multiplex PCR assay. TCRdb took over this immuneACCESS table, retaining in-frame rearrangements with V and J assigned. Such tables are incomplete; in checked studies, under half of the missing clones stem from an unresolved V gene, and the remainder is unexplained. This sample comprises about 380,000 clones, 85% of them detected only once. The ten biggest clones cover 3.5% to 4% of the sample. The sample taken for sequencing was peripheral blood. Receptors originate from a woman younger than 35 with acute or convalescent COVID-19.

The V gene is TRBV5-4, the J gene TRBJ1-1; the D gene is possibly TRBD1 (5 bases). The germline gives CDR1 SGHNT, CDR2 YYREEE (reference sequence). V was shortened by 9 bases and J by 0 bases, with 9 bases between the two germline ends. CDR3 length: 12 residues. The CDR3 DNA follows: TGTGCCACAAGACAGATGAACACTGAAGCTTTCTTT. Translating gives CATRQMNTEAFF.

The chain employs TRBV4-1 and TRBJ1-1, with TRBD1 matching over 8 bases. With 6 bases clipped from V and 3 bases from J, the junction kept 12 bases outside the gene matches. Germline V CDR1 and CDR2: MGHRA, YSYEKL. The CDR3 has 16 residues. The CDR3 DNA follows: TGCGCCAGCAGTCGTACAGGGGGTTCTGTGGACACTGAAGCTTTCTTT. This translates into CASSRTGGSVDTEAFF.

The chain has TRBV30 and TRBJ1-4, with a possible D match to TRBD1 (5 bases). CDR1 GTSNPN and CDR2 SVGIG come from the germline V gene (reference sequence). This CDR3 comprises 14 residues. V dropped 5 bases and J dropped 5 bases, with 15 bases sitting between them. The CDR3 DNA is TGTGCCTGGGGTAACGACAGACCCAATGAAAAACTGTTTTTT. Translation: CAWGNDRPNEKLFF.

V and J are TRBV4-2 and TRBJ1-5, with D perhaps matching TRBD1 (5 bases). Germline CDR1 reads LGHNA; CDR2 reads YNFKEQ. This CDR3 comprises 16 residues. V was clipped by 3 bases and J by 0 bases, with 12 bases between them. The CDR3 DNA is TGTGCCAGCAGCCAGGAGACGGGGGGTAGCAATCAGCCCCAGCATTTT. Translation: CASSQETGGSNQPQHF.

V is TRBV27 and J is TRBJ2-3, with 7 bases that match TRBD1. CDR3 length: 17 amino acids. The trim removed 5 bases at V and 3 bases at J, leaving 14 bases unmatched. The germline V gene has CDR1 MNHEY and CDR2 SMNVEV (reference sequence). Here the CDR3 reads CASSTSTGYELTDTQYF. DNA for the CDR3: TGTGCCAGCAGTACCTCGACAGGGTATGAGTTGACAGATACGCAGTATTTT.

Regarding this clone: Other DNA sequences in the same sample also yield this CDR3. The V call is TRBV2, the J call TRBJ1-1; 9 bases agree with TRBD1. This CDR3 has 13 residues. Germline lookup yields CDR1 SNHLY and CDR2 FYNNEI. V gave up 6 bases and J gave up 1 base; unmatched junction bases: 0. The CDR3 sequence: CASRGQGNTEAFF. CDR3 DNA: TGTGCCAGCAGGGGACAGGGGAACACTGAAGCTTTCTTT.

V and J are TRBV19 and TRBJ2-1; weak D call: TRBD2 (6 bases). The CDR3 loop spans 15 amino acids. Looked up from germline, CDR1 is LNHDA and CDR2 is SQIVND (reference sequence). V gave up 3 bases and J gave up 9 bases, with 18 bases separating them. The CDR3 region is CASSIWPPGEVEQFF. As DNA, the CDR3 is TGTGCCAGTAGTATCTGGCCCCCCGGGGAGGTTGAGCAGTTCTTC.

The chain has TRBV6-2 or TRBV6-3 and TRBJ2-5, with D possibly TRBD1 on 7 matching bases. Germline V lookup: CDR1 MNHEY, CDR2 SVGEGT. V gave up 0 bases and J gave up 1 base, with 12 bases separating them. The CDR3 spans 16 residues. The CDR3 loop reads CASSYSSGGGQETQYF. The DNA of the CDR3 is TGTGCCAGCAGTTACTCCTCAGGGGGAGGCCAAGAGACCCAGTACTTC.

CDR3 sequence (DNA): TGCGCCAGCAAGGCGGGGGATAACAATGAGCAGTTCTTC. As protein: CASKAGDNNEQFF. The V and J genes are TRBV5-1 and TRBJ2-1, with 7 positions matching TRBD2. The CDR3 has 13 amino acids. V shed 6 bases, J shed 5 bases, and the junction held 5 bases outside the gene matches. From germline, CDR1 is SGHRS and CDR2 YFSETQ.

The V call is TRBV7-2, the J call TRBJ1-1; 8 positions agree with TRBD1. Germline CDR1 and CDR2: SGHTA and FQGNSA. V trimming: 5 bases; J trimming: 1 base; junction bases outside the gene matches: 6. The CDR3 spans 15 residues. CDR3 sequence (DNA): TGTGCCAGCAGCGCCGACAGGGGAAAGAACACTGAAGCTTTCTTT. Its translation: CASSADRGKNTEAFF.

The chain is built from TRBV6-5 and TRBJ2-5; 9 nucleotides align to TRBD1. The CDR3 totals 13 residues. Looked up from germline, CDR1 is MNHEY and CDR2 is SVGAGI. After removal of 8 bases from V and 4 bases from J, the junction contained 5 bases not matched to a gene. The CDR3 reads CASDRGYRETQYF. CDR3 in DNA: TGTGCCAGCGACAGGGGGTATCGAGAGACCCAGTACTTC.

This chain joins TRBV11-1 and TRBJ1-5; D remains ambiguous. CDR3 length: 14 residues. In germline, CDR1 is SGHAT, CDR2 FQDESV (reference sequence). V lost 3 bases to trimming and J lost 1 base, with 7 bases between them. CDR3 DNA sequence: TGTGCCAGCAGCTTTACAGAGAGCAATCAGCCCCAGCATTTT. This codes for CASSFTESNQPQHF. The full variable domain, rest sourced from reference TRBV11-1 and TRBJ1-5, is EAEVAQSPRYKITEKSQAVAFWCDPISGHATLYWYRQILGQGPELLVQFQDESVVDDSQLPKDRFSAERLKGVDSTLKIQPAELGDSAMYLCASSFTESNQPQHFGDGTRLSIL.

The rearrangement uses TRBV18 and TRBJ1-2; a weak D match, TRBD1 (5 bases). The CDR3 totals 14 residues. V was shortened by 2 bases and J by 3 bases, with 10 bases between the two germline ends. Germline CDR1 and CDR2: KGHSH and LQKENI. CDR3 DNA sequence: TGTGCCAGCTCACCAAATCCGGGGGACTATGGCTACACCTTC. Its translation: CASSPNPGDYGYTF.

CDR3 bases: TGTGCCAGCAGCTTACAGGGTTCCTACGAGCAGTACTTC. Translated, it gives CASSLQGSYEQYF. J is TRBJ2-7 and V is TRBV5-8; TRBD1 is a possible D gene (6 bases). Trimming cost V 2 bases and J 1 base, with 7 bases left between them. Germline CDR1 reads SGHTS; CDR2 reads YDEGEE. This CDR3 region has 13 residues.

This chain joins TRBV14 and TRBJ2-1; 12 bases line up with TRBD2. V gave up 0 bases and J gave up 12 bases; unmatched junction bases: 6. This CDR3 spans 15 amino acids. In germline, CDR1 is SGHDN, CDR2 FVKESK. The DNA for the CDR3 is TGTGCCAGCAGCCAAGAGCTAGCGGGAGGGCCGCGGCAGTTCTTC. This codes for CASSQELAGGPRQFF.

The V gene is TRBV6-5, the J gene TRBJ2-2; 10 bases match TRBD2. The CDR3 contains 15 residues. After removal of 6 bases from V and 5 bases from J, the junction contained 6 bases not matched to a gene. The germline V gene has CDR1 MNHEY and CDR2 SVGAGI. The CDR3 loop reads CASRLAGVNTGELFF. CDR3 in DNA: TGTGCCAGCAGGCTAGCGGGAGTGAATACCGGGGAGCTGTTTTTT.

V and J are TRBV7-2 and TRBJ2-3; 8 bases match TRBD2. The CDR3 extends over 15 amino acids. The germline CDR1 and CDR2 sequences are SGHTA and FQGNSA. V gave up 5 bases and J gave up 4 bases; unmatched junction bases: 8. CDR3 residues: CASSPGGLEADTQYF. DNA for the CDR3: TGTGCCAGCAGCCCCGGGGGACTAGAAGCAGATACGCAGTATTTT.

CDR3 coding DNA: TGTGCCACCAGTGATGGGGAAGGGACAGGGTCTTTTCTGGATACGCAGTATTTT. Protein product: CATSDGEGTGSFLDTQYF. The chain employs TRBV24-1 and TRBJ2-3; 9 nucleotides line up with TRBD1. Per germline, CDR1 KGHDR and CDR2 SFDVKD. With V trimmed by 3 bases and J by 6 bases, 15 bases remained unmatched. CDR3 length: 18 amino acids.

The rearrangement joins TRBV27 to TRBJ2-2; 9 bases are shared with TRBD2. The CDR3 contains 16 residues. J was trimmed by 3 bases and V by 6 bases; bases with no gene match: 8. In germline, CDR1 is MNHEY, CDR2 SMNVEV (reference sequence). Here the CDR3 DNA reads TGTGCCAGCAGGATACTAGCGGGTGTCGACACCGGGGAGCTGTTTTTT. It codes for CASRILAGVDTGELFF.